This T cell receptor (beta chain) appears in the sequencing data of a study of blood T cell repertoires in COVID-19. Overall study context: Sites across the United States, Italy and Spain contributed samples from acute and convalescent COVID-19. The cDNA or gDNA used as material had been derived from T cells, B-cell-depleted T cells, or PBMCs.

Methods used by the authors: Nucleated cell counts were estimated from reference gene primer amplification. Assay used: immunoSEQ multiplex PCR; TCRdb lists only in-frame clones, some missing. V, J and clone size were drawn from that table, and D and trimming were deduced from the DNA. The sample has 300,000 to 450,000 clones, more than 70% seen once. V was shortened by 3 bases and J by 6 bases, with 11 bases between the two germline ends. Germline CDR1 reads KGHSH; CDR2 reads LQKENI. There are 13 residues in the CDR3. This clone has more than one count but fewer than ten. The TCR comes from a woman aged 30 to 39 with COVID-19, enrolled during active disease. Sequenced sample: peripheral blood. The chain uses TRBV18 and TRBJ1-1; D remains ambiguous. The CDR3 loop reads CASSPLREAEAFF. In nucleotides, the CDR3 is TGTGCCAGCTCACCGTTGAGAGAGGCTGAAGCTTTCTTT.